This TCR beta chain is drawn from a study of cytomegalovirus exposure and HLA in healthy donors. Whole-study results and caveats: Most TCR sequences showed up rarely, but some public TCRs showed up in many donors. Associated with cytomegalovirus, according to the listing, were 170 or so TCR beta chains.

About this clone: The antigen is not known.

Generated by immunoSEQ multiplex PCR, the TCRdb table keeps only in-frame clones and is missing some. Among 80,000 to 95,000 clones listed, 95% to 97% were seen once. The CDR3 spans 14 residues. Germline V gene sequence: CDR1 SGHRS, CDR2 YFSETQ. The ends were cut back, 0 bases at V and 1 base at J, with 7 bases in the middle. The chain uses TRBV5-1 and TRBJ1-2; D remains ambiguous. This TCR was recovered from a woman in her late teens or twenties in good health and CMV-seronegative. Specimen: PBMCs. The CDR3 reads CASSLVTGNYGYTF. For the CDR3, the DNA is TGCGCCAGCAGCTTGGTGACGGGTAACTATGGCTACACCTTC.